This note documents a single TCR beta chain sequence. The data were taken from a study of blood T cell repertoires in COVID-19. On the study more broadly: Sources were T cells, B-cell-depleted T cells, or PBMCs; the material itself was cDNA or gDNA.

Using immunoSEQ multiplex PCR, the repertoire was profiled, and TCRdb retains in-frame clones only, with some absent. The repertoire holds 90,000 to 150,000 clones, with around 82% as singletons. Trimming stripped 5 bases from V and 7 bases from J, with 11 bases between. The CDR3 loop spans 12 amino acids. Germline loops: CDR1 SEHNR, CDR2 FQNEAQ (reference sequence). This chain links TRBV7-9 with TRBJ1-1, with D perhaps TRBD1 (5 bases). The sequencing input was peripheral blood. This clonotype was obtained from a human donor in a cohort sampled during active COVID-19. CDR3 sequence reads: CASSGREDEAFF. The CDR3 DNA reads TGTGCCAGCAGCGGCAGGGAGGATGAAGCTTTCTTT.